These 13 T cell receptor beta chains were all obtained from the same sample, sequenced in a study of blood T cell repertoires in COVID-19 (TCRdb year 2020). The library came from the immunoSEQ multiplex PCR assay. Held by TCRdb, this immuneACCESS table contains in-frame sequences only and omits some clones. Under half of the omission traces to an unresolved V gene where checked; the cause of the rest is unknown. The table for this sample lists about 270,000 clones; nearly 90% of them were counted only once. Of the sample, 1% falls within the top ten clones. Material: PBMCs or T cells enriched from blood (not recorded which). Every receptor here comes from a woman aged 30 to 39 who had recovered from COVID-19.

V is TRBV29-1 and J is TRBJ2-3, with D maybe TRBD2 (6 bases). Germline V CDR1 and CDR2: SQVTM, ANQGSEA. V was shortened by 7 bases and J by 7 bases, with 18 bases between the two germline ends. The CDR3 runs to 13 residues. CDR3 DNA: TGCAGCGGGATCTCCGGGAGCTCTTATACGCAGTATTTT. Translated, it gives CSGISGSSYTQYF.

V and J are TRBV20-1 and TRBJ2-1, with 16 bases fitting TRBD2. The CDR3 loop spans 14 amino acids. J lost 15 bases, V lost 3 bases, and 8 bases had no gene match. The germline CDR1 and CDR2 sequences are DFQATT and SNEGSKA (reference sequence). CDR3 nucleotide sequence: TGCAGTGCTAGTGTTGGGACTAGCGGGGGGGCACGGTTCTTC. As protein: CSASVGTSGGARFF.

V gene TRBV19 combines with J gene TRBJ2-3, with 10 bases lining up with TRBD2. Trimming at V came to 2 bases and at J to 4 bases, leaving 6 bases not matched to a gene. The CDR3 is 16 residues long. Germline V gene sequence: CDR1 LNHDA, CDR2 SQIVND (reference sequence). The CDR3 loop is CASSIFRTSGSDTQYF. CDR3 nucleotides: TGTGCCAGTAGTATATTTCGGACTAGCGGCTCAGATACGCAGTATTTT.

V usage is TRBV9 and J usage is TRBJ2-1, with D maybe TRBD2 (6 bases). Germline V gives CDR1 SGDLS, CDR2 YYNGEE. The CDR3 runs to 14 residues. Trimming took off 4 bases at V and 4 bases at J, with 12 bases between the two ends. The CDR3 reads CASSSWTNYNEQFF. The CDR3, as DNA: TGTGCCAGCAGCTCTTGGACTAATTACAATGAGCAGTTCTTC.

This clone has just a few counts. V gene TRBV18 combines with J gene TRBJ1-2, with a tentative D call TRBD1 (5 bases). With 0 bases removed from V and 10 bases from J, the gap between germline ends came to 9 bases. The CDR3 is 12 residues long. Germline CDR1 reads KGHSH; CDR2 reads LQKENI. The CDR3 sequence: CASSPPQGYYTF. The CDR3 nucleotides read TGTGCCAGCTCACCACCGCAGGGTTACTACACCTTC.

This chain connects TRBV11-3 to TRBJ2-1; possible D gene TRBD2, 6 bases. The CDR3 is 14 amino acids. V was cut by 9 bases and J by 5 bases, with 17 bases left in between. Germline lookup yields CDR1 SGHNT and CDR2 YENEEA. The CDR3 spells CASSRDLTDNEQFF. The CDR3 bases are TGTGCCAGTAGCCGGGACTTAACCGACAATGAGCAGTTCTTC.

The genes are TRBV7-2 and TRBJ2-5; 9 bases line up with TRBD1. This CDR3 has 13 residues. V lost 3 bases and J lost 5; bases outside the gene matches: 1. Germline-derived CDR1 and CDR2 are SGHTA and FQGNSA. The CDR3 DNA follows: TGTGCCAGCAGCTTCGGACAGGGGGAGACCCAGTACTTC. Translating gives CASSFGQGETQYF.

This clone showed up just once. The V gene is TRBV19, the J gene TRBJ1-3, with D uncertain. V lost 3 bases, J lost 0 bases, and 15 bases lay in between. Germline lookup yields CDR1 LNHDA and CDR2 SQIVND (reference sequence). The CDR3 is 17 residues long. The CDR3 region is CASSILARRVSGNTIYF. Here the CDR3 DNA reads TGTGCCAGTAGTATTCTCGCACGGAGGGTCTCTGGAAACACCATATATTTT. The full variable domain, completed using reference TRBV19 and TRBJ1-3, is DGGITQSPKYLFRKEGQNVTLSCEQNLNHDAMYWYRQDPGQGLRLIYYSQIVNDFQKGDIAEGYSVSREKKESFPLTVTSAQKNPTAFYLCASSILARRVSGNTIYFGEGSWLTVV.

The chain is built from TRBV11-3 and TRBJ1-1, with D perhaps TRBD1 (5 bases). The CDR3 has 16 amino acids. The V and J ends lost 7 bases and 0 bases respectively, with 18 bases between them. Germline V lookup: CDR1 SGHNT, CDR2 YENEEA. The CDR3 here is CASTPGGVTLNTEAFF. The CDR3 bases are TGTGCCAGCACCCCCGGAGGGGTGACTTTGAACACTGAAGCTTTCTTT.

The V call is TRBV5-6, the J call TRBJ2-7; D uncertain. This CDR3 has 15 amino acids. V was cut by 3 bases and J by 0 bases, with 13 bases left in between. Germline loops: CDR1 SGHDT, CDR2 YYEEEE. The CDR3 DNA reads TGTGCCAGCAGCTCTCTTGAGGAGAGCTCCTACGAGCAGTACTTC. Translated: CASSSLEESSYEQYF.

J is TRBJ1-4 and V is TRBV4-1, with a tentative D call TRBD1 (6 bases). CDR1 is MGHRA, CDR2 YSYEKL, per germline. The CDR3 is made up of 18 amino acids. The V and J ends lost 0 bases and 0 bases respectively, with 14 bases between them. In DNA, the CDR3 is TGCGCCAGCAGCCAAGATCGGCAGGGGATGTCAACTAATGAAAAACTGTTTTTT. Amino acid sequence: CASSQDRQGMSTNEKLFF.

The V call is TRBV7-9, the J call TRBJ1-4; 11 bases agree with TRBD1. V was clipped by 3 bases and J by 7 bases; unmatched bases: 1. The CDR3 loop spans 14 amino acids. Per the germline V gene, CDR1 is SEHNR and CDR2 is FQNEAQ (reference sequence). CDR3 amino acids: CASSLGTGGEKLFF. The DNA for the CDR3 is TGTGCCAGCAGCTTGGGGACAGGGGGTGAAAAACTGTTTTTT. Full variable domain (rest looked up from reference TRBV7-9 and TRBJ1-4): DTGVSQNPRHKITKRGQNVTFRCDPISEHNRLYWYRQTLGQGPEFLTYFQNEAQLEKSRLLSDRFSAERPKGSFSTLEIQRTEQGDSAMYLCASSLGTGGEKLFFGSGTQLSVL.

This chain links TRBV3-1 (or the pseudogene TRBV3-2) with TRBJ2-4; possible D gene TRBD1, 6 bases. Trimming cost V 1 base and J 1 base, with 8 bases left between them. CDR1 and CDR2 from the germline V gene are LGHDT and YNNKEL (reference sequence). CDR3 size: 15 residues. The CDR3 bases are TGTGCCAGCAGCCAAGGGGGGCGGGCCAAAAACATTCAGTACTTC. Encoded protein: CASSQGGRAKNIQYF.